This T cell receptor beta chain was identified in a study of cytomegalovirus exposure and HLA in healthy donors. Study-wide background: Unique TCRs numbering roughly 85 million, obtained from HLA-typed donors, made up an early data release. When 350 to 500 donors were genotyped, just over 80% of them were found to fall in the Caucasian-associated ancestry cluster. Overall study findings and caveats: TCR beta V- and J-gene trimming was later associated with a missense DCLRE1C variant. In vitro confirmation showed three CMV-associated chains to be CMV antigen specific.

On this clone itself: The antigen is unknown.

The germline CDR1 and CDR2 sequences are SGDLS and YYNGEE. This CDR3 spans 19 amino acids. Trimming took 2 bases from V and 1 from J, leaving 21 bases between them. PCR involved 60 Vbeta and 13 Jbeta primers. Assay used: immunoSEQ multiplex PCR; TCRdb lists only in-frame clones, some missing. The sample lists roughly 100,000 clones; around 65% were seen once. The specimen was PBMCs. The V call is TRBV9, the J call TRBJ2-2; D might be TRBD1 (6 bases). The TCR comes from a woman in her forties or fifties in good health and CMV-seronegative. CDR3 loop: CASSVEENRVLWNTGELFF. Here the CDR3 DNA reads TGTGCCAGCAGCGTCGAGGAGAACAGGGTTTTATGGAACACCGGGGAGCTGTTTTTT.